This is a list of T cell receptor beta chains from one sample in a study of early T cells in non-severe SARS-CoV-2 infection. TCRdb itself ran the 5' RACE reads through MiXCR, one entry per CDR3 protein. Here the sample spans just under 65,000 distinct CDR3 sequences, about an eighth being singletons. Material: whole blood. The receptors stem from an adult who was a healthcare worker with PCR-confirmed SARS-CoV-2 infection or an uninfected control (not recorded which). The CDR3 runs from the conserved cysteine through the conserved F or W. Each record gives: V gene, J gene, D gene, clone size, CDR3 DNA, CDR3 protein. A D gene is named only where the DNA matches it firmly. Expanded clones get a size class; other rows say once, few or many, or leave the size out.

TRBV9	TRBJ2-3	TRBD1	NA	TGTGCCAGCAGCGTAGTGGGACAGGGCACAGATACGCAGTATTTT	CASSVVGQGTDTQYF
TRBV5-1	TRBJ2-5	TRBD2	few	TGCGCCAGCACGCGCGGGGGCCAAGAGACCCAGTACTTC	CASTRGGQETQYF
TRBV7-2	TRBJ2-7	TRBD2	NA	TGTGCCAGCAGAGGACTAGCTTACGAGCAGTACTTC	CASRGLAYEQYF
TRBV19	TRBJ1-2	NA	many	TGTGCCAGTAGTAAACAAGGAGGGGCCTATGGCTACACCTTC	CASSKQGGAYGYTF
TRBV4-1	TRBJ1-3	NA	NA	TGCGCCAGCAGCCAAGAAGGTCGTAGGGCTTCTGGAAACACCATATATTTT	CASSQEGRRASGNTIYF
TRBV7-2	TRBJ1-2	TRBD1	few	TGTGCCAGCAGCCGCGGACAGGGAACAGGCGGCTACACCTTC	CASSRGQGTGGYTF
TRBV2	TRBJ2-3	NA	once	TGTGCCAGCAAGGCAGATACAGATACGCAGTATTTT	CASKADTDTQYF
TRBV6-5	TRBJ1-4	TRBD1	few	TGTGCCAGCAGTTACGGACAGGGAGTTAATGAAAAACTGTTTTTT	CASSYGQGVNEKLFF
TRBV2	TRBJ1-6	NA	few	TGTGCCAGCAGTGAAGCGGGCGGAATCAATAATTCACCCCTCCACTTT	CASSEAGGINNSPLHF
TRBV6-6	TRBJ2-7	NA	few	TGTGCCAGCAGACCGGGCTCCTACGAGCAGTACTTC	CASRPGSYEQYF
TRBV5-4	TRBJ1-3	NA	many	TGTGCCAGCAGCCTACAGGGCGTCTCTGGAAACACCATATATTTT	CASSLQGVSGNTIYF
TRBV30	TRBJ1-1	NA	few	TGTGCCTGGGGCACAGGAACCCTCCCTGAAGCTTTCTTT	CAWGTGTLPEAFF
TRBV14	TRBJ1-4	NA	few	TGTGCCAGCAGTGGACGTGCCCGGACTAATGAAAAACTGTTTTTT	CASSGRARTNEKLFF
TRBV19	TRBJ1-2	NA	few	TGTGCCAGTAGTACCTCAGGGCTCTATGGCTACACCTTC	CASSTSGLYGYTF
TRBV6-2/TRBV6-3	TRBJ1-1	NA	many	TGTGCCAGCAGCAACACAGCGAACACTGAAGCTTTCTTT	CASSNTANTEAFF
TRBV2	TRBJ2-3	NA	few	TGTGCCAGCAGTGAAGAACTCGGAGGCACAGATACGCAGTATTTT	CASSEELGGTDTQYF
TRBV11-2	TRBJ2-5	NA	few	TGTGCCAGCAGCTTTGACGTTGGGGTTAAAGAGACCCAGTACTTC	CASSFDVGVKETQYF
TRBV4-3	TRBJ2-7	NA	many	TGCGCCAGCAGCCAAGATATATCCGGTGCCTACGAGCAGTACTTC	CASSQDISGAYEQYF
TRBV20-1	TRBJ1-1	NA	few	TGCAGTGTCCGGACAGCGAACACTGAAGCTTTCTTT	CSVRTANTEAFF
TRBV25-1	TRBJ1-6	NA	NA	TGTGCCAGCAGTCGCAGGACTAATTCACCCCTCCACTTT	CASSRRTNSPLHF
TRBV4-3	TRBJ1-4	TRBD1	few	TGCGCCAGCAGCCTGGGACAGGGAAGTGCAACTAATGAAAAACTGTTTTTT	CASSLGQGSATNEKLFF
TRBV5-1	TRBJ2-3	TRBD2	many	TGCGCCAGCAGTTTTATAAGACTAGCGGACATCACAGATACGCAGTATTTT	CASSFIRLADITDTQYF
TRBV29-1	TRBJ2-2	NA	many	TGCAGCGTTGTTCGGAGCACCGGGGAGCTGTTTTTT	CSVVRSTGELFF
TRBV24-1	TRBJ2-3	NA	few	TGTGCCACCAGTGACCCGGGGGCCGCAGATACGCAGTATTTT	CATSDPGAADTQYF
TRBV20-1	TRBJ2-6	TRBD1	few	TGCAGTGCTAGAGACGACAGGGCCCCGACCAACGTCCTGACTTTC	CSARDDRAPTNVLTF
TRBV6-2/TRBV6-3	TRBJ2-7	NA	many	TGTGCCAGCAGTTACAACCAAATCTACGAGCAGTACTTC	CASSYNQIYEQYF
TRBV27	TRBJ2-5	NA	few	TGTGCCAGCAGTTTAGCCCCCCAAGAGACCCAGTACTTC	CASSLAPQETQYF
TRBV10-3	TRBJ2-7	NA	few	TGTGCCATCAGTGAGTCGTTGGCAGGGAGAGCCCACGAGCAGTACTTC	CAISESLAGRAHEQYF
TRBV12-3/TRBV12-4	TRBJ1-1	TRBD1	NA	TGTGCCAGCACGCCGGGGACAGCGAACACTGAAGCTTTCTTT	CASTPGTANTEAFF
TRBV6-5	TRBJ2-3	TRBD2	few	TGTGCCAGCAGGCAGAAGCGGGACACAGATACGCAGTATTTT	CASRQKRDTDTQYF
TRBV5-1	TRBJ2-1	TRBD1	many	TGCGCCAGCTTCCCGCCGACAGGGGACAATGAGCAGTTCTTC	CASFPPTGDNEQFF
TRBV2	TRBJ1-2	NA	NA	TGTGCCAGCAGTGCTGGGGACTATGGCTACACCTTC	CASSAGDYGYTF
TRBV20-1	TRBJ1-2	NA	NA	TGCAGTGCTCCTGGGCCAGCCTCCGATTACTATGGCTACACCTTC	CSAPGPASDYYGYTF
TRBV6-5	TRBJ2-5	TRBD2	few	TGTGCCAGCAGTTACTCCTGGCGGGGGGAGACCCAGTACTTC	CASSYSWRGETQYF
TRBV5-1	TRBJ2-7	NA	NA	TGCGCCAGCAGCTTGGGACAGAGCGGGCACGAGCAGTACTTC	CASSLGQSGHEQYF
TRBV6-2/TRBV6-3	TRBJ2-3	NA	NA	TGTGCCAGCTTAGACTCCGGACGGATGTATACAGATACGCAGTATTTT	CASLDSGRMYTDTQYF
TRBV24-1	TRBJ2-3	NA	few	TGTGCCACCAGTGATCCCTCAGTGCCGGGTACGCAGTATTTT	CATSDPSVPGTQYF
TRBV29-1	TRBJ2-6	NA	NA	TGCAGCGTAGTCTTCTCTGGGGCCAACGTCCTGACTTTC	CSVVFSGANVLTF
TRBV4-1	TRBJ1-5	NA	NA	TGCGCCAGCAGCCCGGCACAGGGCAATCAGCCCCAGCATTTT	CASSPAQGNQPQHF
TRBV11-3	TRBJ1-1	NA	many	TGTGCCAGCAGCTTAGCGGGACGGGGGAACACTGAAGCTTTCTTT	CASSLAGRGNTEAFF
TRBV7-2	TRBJ2-7	TRBD1	many	TGTGCCAGCAGCACCGGGACAGGGGGGACCTACGAGCAGTACTTC	CASSTGTGGTYEQYF
TRBV20-1	TRBJ2-5	TRBD2	NA	TGCAGCAAAGCGGGGGCAGAGACCCAGTACTTC	CSKAGAETQYF
TRBV11-3	TRBJ1-1	NA	NA	TGTGCCAGCAGCTTAGGGAGAGGGCAGGGTGTAGCTTTCTTT	CASSLGRGQGVAFF
TRBV19	TRBJ2-3	TRBD2	NA	TGTGCCAGTAGTATGACGACTAGCGGGGGGCTACATACGCAGTATTTT	CASSMTTSGGLHTQYF
TRBV6-2/TRBV6-3	TRBJ2-3	NA	many	TGTGCCAGCAGCCCGACCGGGACTCCTTACACAGATACGCAGTATTTT	CASSPTGTPYTDTQYF
TRBV3-1	TRBJ1-2	NA	NA	TGTGCCAGCAGCCAATTCCCGCTTAACTATGGCTACACCTTC	CASSQFPLNYGYTF
TRBV5-1	TRBJ2-5	NA	NA	TGCGCCAGCAGACCTCCGGGACTCTTCCAAGAGACCCAGTACTTC	CASRPPGLFQETQYF
TRBV29-1	TRBJ2-7	TRBD1	NA	TGCAGCGTTGGACAGGGGAGGACCTACGAGCAGTACTTC	CSVGQGRTYEQYF
TRBV6-1	TRBJ1-2	NA	few	TGTGCCAGCAGTGAAGAAATGACCAGGGCCTACACTAACTATGGCTACACCTTC	CASSEEMTRAYTNYGYTF
TRBV4-2	TRBJ2-4	NA	NA	TGTGCCAGCAGCCAAGTCGACGGTCCGAAAAACATTCAGTACTTC	CASSQVDGPKNIQYF
TRBV5-4	TRBJ2-7	TRBD2	NA	TGTGCCAGCAGCTATGGGGAGGGAGCCTACGAGCAGTACTTC	CASSYGEGAYEQYF
TRBV20-1	TRBJ1-1	NA	NA	TGCAGTGCTAGAGTCGGGGATTCGTTAGTGGCTTTCTTT	CSARVGDSLVAFF
TRBV5-1	TRBJ2-7	NA	few	TGCGCCAGCAGCTTGGCGTCAGCAATCACCTACGAGCAGTACTTC	CASSLASAITYEQYF
TRBV4-1	TRBJ1-1	NA	NA	TGCGCCAGCAGCCAATCCGTTTACACTGAAGCTTTCTTT	CASSQSVYTEAFF
TRBV7-9	TRBJ1-3	NA	few	TGTGCCAGCAGGACCGACGAGGGTTCTGGAAACACCATATATTTT	CASRTDEGSGNTIYF
TRBV7-9	TRBJ2-1	NA	few	TGTGCCAGCAGCCCCCGGGACAATGAGCAGTTCTTC	CASSPRDNEQFF
TRBV5-6	TRBJ2-2	NA	NA	TGTGCCAGCAGCCTAACCCAGGGAGGGGAGCTGTTTTTT	CASSLTQGGELFF